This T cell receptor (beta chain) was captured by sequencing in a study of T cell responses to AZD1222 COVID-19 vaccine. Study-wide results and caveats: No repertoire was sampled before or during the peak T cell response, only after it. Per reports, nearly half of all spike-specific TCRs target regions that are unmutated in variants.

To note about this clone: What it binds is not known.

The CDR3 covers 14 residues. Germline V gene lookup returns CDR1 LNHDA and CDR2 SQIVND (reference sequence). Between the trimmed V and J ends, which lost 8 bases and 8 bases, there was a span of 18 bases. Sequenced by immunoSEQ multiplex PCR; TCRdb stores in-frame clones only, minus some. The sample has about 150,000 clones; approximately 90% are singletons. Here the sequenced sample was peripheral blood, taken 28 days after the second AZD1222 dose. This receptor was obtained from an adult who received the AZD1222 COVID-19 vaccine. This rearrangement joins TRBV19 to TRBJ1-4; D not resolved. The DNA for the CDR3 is TGTGCCAGTCGGGCTTTGGGCCCGGGAGAAAAACTGTTTTTT. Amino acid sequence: CASRALGPGEKLFF.